This T cell receptor beta chain stems from a study of blood T cell repertoires in COVID-19 (dated by TCRdb to the early 2020s). Context from the whole study: The collaborator samples originated in the United States, Italy and Spain and spanned the acute and convalescent phases of COVID-19. Samples came from the ongoing ImmuneRACE study (first 160 participants) plus 1,254 subjects from 6 global collaborators. The prospective study material was composed of cDNA or gDNA derived from T cells, B-cell-depleted T cells, or PBMCs. Nearly every sample came with metadata listing a de-identified subject ID, COVID-19 status, age in years and sex. The repertoires were made available in a free public database intended to serve as a resource for research on the immune response to SARS-CoV-2. The dataset comprised deeply sampled blood TCRbeta repertoires from subjects exposed to, actively infected with, or recovered from COVID-19. HLA class I and class II types, where available, came from metadata supplied by the sample provider rather than from assay-based typing. The research as a whole found: The quantity of clinical and demographic metadata differed by source and by participant and was supplied without curation.

V lost 3 bases and J lost 3 bases; the stretch between them is 6 bases long. Taken from cysteine to phenylalanine, the CDR3 has 11 residues. Of all the DNA, just the CDR3 is kept, 33 bases in frame from base 1. Based on the germline V gene (reference sequence), the CDR1 and CDR2 sequences are GTSNPN and SVGIG. In Seattle, one collaborating source enrolled patients while the infection was active and tracked those patients longitudinally over the course of disease. Whole blood was collected in K2EDTA tubes by collaborating institutions according to the institutions' own protocols. Collaborator samples were shipped for TCRbeta analysis as frozen whole blood, isolated PBMCs, or DNA extracted from either sample type. TCRbeta CDR3 regions were amplified from genomic DNA by means of the immunoSEQ Assay, a bias-controlled multiplex PCR. In the source study's methods: Within the assay, amplification of reference gene primers was used to estimate how many nucleated cells each sample contained. To quantify the absolute abundance of each unique TCRbeta CDR3 rearrangement, sequence reads were collapsed and filtered. For each sample, productive Simpson clonality was calculated by taking the square root of Simpson's diversity index across productive rearrangements. TCRdb re-hosts the immuneACCESS table, in-frame sequences only. Its copies lack some clones; in the studies checked, an unresolved V gene accounts for under half of them, and the cause for the rest is not known. The DNA was the basis for D and trimming; V, J and clone size are from that table. A total of 250,000 to 350,000 clones appear in this sample, about four fifths of them only once. The top ten clonotypes cover about 1.5% of the sample.

Points on this clone: What this receptor recognizes is not known. Base qualities were left out, and no much larger clone turns up one base away.

Specimen: peripheral blood. The chain links TRBV30 with TRBJ2-7, with the D gene not confidently named. The TCR was taken from a human donor with COVID-19, enrolled during active disease. The donor label of this sample is uncertain. The CDR3 in this case is CAWRGNYEQYF. The nucleotide sequence reads TGTGCCTGGAGGGGCAACTACGAGCAGTACTTC.